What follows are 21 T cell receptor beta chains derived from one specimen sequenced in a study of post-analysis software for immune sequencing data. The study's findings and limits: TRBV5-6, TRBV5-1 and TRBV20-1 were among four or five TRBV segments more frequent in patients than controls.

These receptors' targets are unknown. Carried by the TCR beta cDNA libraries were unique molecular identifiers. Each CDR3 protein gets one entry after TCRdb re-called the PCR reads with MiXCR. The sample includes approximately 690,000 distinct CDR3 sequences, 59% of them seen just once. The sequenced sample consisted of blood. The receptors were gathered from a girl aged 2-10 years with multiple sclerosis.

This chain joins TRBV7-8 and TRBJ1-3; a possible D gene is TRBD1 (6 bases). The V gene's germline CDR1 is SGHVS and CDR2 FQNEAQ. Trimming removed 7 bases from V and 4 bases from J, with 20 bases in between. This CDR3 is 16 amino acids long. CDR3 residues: CASTPVPRGRGNTIYF. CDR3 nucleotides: TGTGCCAGCACCCCAGTGCCCAGGGGTCGGGGAAACACCATATATTTT.

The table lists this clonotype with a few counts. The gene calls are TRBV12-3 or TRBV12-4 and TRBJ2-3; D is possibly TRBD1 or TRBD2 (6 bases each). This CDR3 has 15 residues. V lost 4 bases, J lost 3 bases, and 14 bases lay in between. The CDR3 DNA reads TGTGCCAGCAGTTACCATCGAGGGGGGACAGATACGCAGTATTTT. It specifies CASSYHRGGTDTQYF.

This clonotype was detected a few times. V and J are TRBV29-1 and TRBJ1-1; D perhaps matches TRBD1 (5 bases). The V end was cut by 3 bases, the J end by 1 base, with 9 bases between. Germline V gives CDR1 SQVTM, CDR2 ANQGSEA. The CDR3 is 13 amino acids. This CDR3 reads CSVEGDGNTEAFF. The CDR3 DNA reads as TGCAGCGTTGAGGGGGACGGGAACACTGAAGCTTTCTTT.

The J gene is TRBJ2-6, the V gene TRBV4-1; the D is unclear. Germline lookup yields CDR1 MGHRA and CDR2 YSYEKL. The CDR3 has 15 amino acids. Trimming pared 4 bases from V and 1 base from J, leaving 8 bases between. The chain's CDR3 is CASSPYGSGANVLTF. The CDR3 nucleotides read TGCGCCAGCAGCCCCTACGGGTCTGGGGCCAACGTCCTGACTTTC.

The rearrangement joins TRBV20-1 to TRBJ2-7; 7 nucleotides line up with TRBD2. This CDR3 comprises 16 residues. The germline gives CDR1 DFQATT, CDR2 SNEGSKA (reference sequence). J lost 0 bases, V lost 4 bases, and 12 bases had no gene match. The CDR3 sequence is CSATGRPSGSSYEQYF. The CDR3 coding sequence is TGCAGTGCTACCGGAAGACCTAGCGGTTCCTCCTACGAGCAGTACTTC.

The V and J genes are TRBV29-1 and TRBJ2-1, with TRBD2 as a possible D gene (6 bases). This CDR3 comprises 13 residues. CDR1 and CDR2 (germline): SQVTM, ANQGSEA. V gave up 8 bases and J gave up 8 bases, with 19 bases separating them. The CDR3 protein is CSPPAGTGYEQFF. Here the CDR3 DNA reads TGCAGCCCCCCGGCGGGGACCGGGTATGAGCAGTTCTTC.

CDR3 nucleotide sequence: TGTGCCAGCAGCCAAGATAGTCCCGGAAGCACAGATACGCAGTATTTT. The encoded protein is CASSQDSPGSTDTQYF. The chain is built from TRBV4-2 and TRBJ2-3; no reliable D call. The V and J ends lost 0 bases and 0 bases respectively, with 10 bases between them. This CDR3 is 16 amino acids long. CDR1 and CDR2 from the germline V gene are LGHNA and YNFKEQ.

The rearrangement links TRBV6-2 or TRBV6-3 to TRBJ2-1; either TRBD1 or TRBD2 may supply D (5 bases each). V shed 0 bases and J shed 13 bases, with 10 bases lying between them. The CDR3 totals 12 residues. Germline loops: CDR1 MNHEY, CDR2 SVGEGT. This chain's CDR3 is CASSYSGELQFF. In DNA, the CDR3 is TGTGCCAGCAGTTACTCGGGGGAGCTCCAGTTCTTC.

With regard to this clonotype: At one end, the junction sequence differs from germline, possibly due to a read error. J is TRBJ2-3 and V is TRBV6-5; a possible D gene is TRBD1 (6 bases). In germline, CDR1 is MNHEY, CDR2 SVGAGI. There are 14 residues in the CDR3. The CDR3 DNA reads TGTGCCAACAGTTCCTACGGACAGCGAGATACGCAGTATTTT. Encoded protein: CANSSYGQRDTQYF.

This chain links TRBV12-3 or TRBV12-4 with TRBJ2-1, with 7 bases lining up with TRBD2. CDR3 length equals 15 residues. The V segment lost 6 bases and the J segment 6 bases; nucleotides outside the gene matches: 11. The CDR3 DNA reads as TGTGCCAGCAGCCTTACGGGGAGGGCGGGCAATGAGCAGTTCTTC. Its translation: CASSLTGRAGNEQFF.

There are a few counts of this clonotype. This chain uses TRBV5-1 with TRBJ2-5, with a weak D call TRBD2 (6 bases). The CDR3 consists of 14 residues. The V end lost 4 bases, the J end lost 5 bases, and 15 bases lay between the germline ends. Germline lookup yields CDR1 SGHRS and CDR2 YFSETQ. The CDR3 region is CASSAAGTWETQYF. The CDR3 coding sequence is TGCGCCAGCAGCGCCGCGGGGACGTGGGAGACCCAGTACTTC.

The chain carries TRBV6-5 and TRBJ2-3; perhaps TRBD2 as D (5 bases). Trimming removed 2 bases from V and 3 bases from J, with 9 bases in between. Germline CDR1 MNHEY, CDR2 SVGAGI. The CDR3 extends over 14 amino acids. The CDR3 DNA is TGTGCCAGCAGTTACGACGGGGTTACAGATACGCAGTATTTT. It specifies CASSYDGVTDTQYF.

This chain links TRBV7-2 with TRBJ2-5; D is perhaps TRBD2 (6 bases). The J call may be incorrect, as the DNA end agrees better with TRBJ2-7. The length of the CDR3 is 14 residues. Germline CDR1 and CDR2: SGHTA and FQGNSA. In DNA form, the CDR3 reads TGTGCCAGCAGCCCGGATGGGGACTTTTCCGAGCAGTACTTC. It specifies CASSPDGDFSEQYF.

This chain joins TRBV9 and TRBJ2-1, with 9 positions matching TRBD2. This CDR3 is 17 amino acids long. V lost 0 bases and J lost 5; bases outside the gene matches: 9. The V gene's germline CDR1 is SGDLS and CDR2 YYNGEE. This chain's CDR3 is CASSVALEGLANNEQFF. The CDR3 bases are TGTGCCAGCAGCGTAGCTTTGGAAGGACTAGCGAACAATGAGCAGTTCTTC.

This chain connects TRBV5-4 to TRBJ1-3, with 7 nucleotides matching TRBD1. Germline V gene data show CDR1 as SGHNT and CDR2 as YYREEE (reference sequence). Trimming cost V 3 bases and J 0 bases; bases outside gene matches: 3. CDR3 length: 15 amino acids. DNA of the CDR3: TGTGCCAGCAGCTCCGGGACAGTCTCTGGAAACACCATATATTTT. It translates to CASSSGTVSGNTIYF.

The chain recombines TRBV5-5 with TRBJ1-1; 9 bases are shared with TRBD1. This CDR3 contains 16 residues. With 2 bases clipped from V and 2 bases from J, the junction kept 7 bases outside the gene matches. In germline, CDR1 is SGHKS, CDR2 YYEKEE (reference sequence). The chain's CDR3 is CASSFPGQGLNTEAFF. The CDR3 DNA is TGTGCCAGCAGCTTCCCGGGACAGGGTTTAAACACTGAAGCTTTCTTT.

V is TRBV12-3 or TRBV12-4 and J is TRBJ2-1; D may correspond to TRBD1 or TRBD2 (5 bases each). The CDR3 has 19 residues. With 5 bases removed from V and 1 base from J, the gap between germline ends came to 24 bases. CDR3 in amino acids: CASSIIPTVGPWSYNEQFF. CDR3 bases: TGTGCCAGCAGTATCATACCGACAGTGGGACCATGGTCCTACAATGAGCAGTTCTTC.

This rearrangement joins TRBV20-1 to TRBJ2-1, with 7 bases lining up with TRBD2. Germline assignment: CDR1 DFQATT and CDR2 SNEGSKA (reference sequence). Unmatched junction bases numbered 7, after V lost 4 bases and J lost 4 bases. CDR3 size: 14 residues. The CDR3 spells CSATSGGSYNEQFF. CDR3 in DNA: TGCAGTGCTACTAGCGGTGGGTCATACAATGAGCAGTTCTTC.

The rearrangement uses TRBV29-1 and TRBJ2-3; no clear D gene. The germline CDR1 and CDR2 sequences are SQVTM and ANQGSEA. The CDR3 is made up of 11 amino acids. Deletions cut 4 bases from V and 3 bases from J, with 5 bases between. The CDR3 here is CSVGPTDTQYF. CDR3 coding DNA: TGCAGCGTTGGGCCTACAGATACGCAGTATTTT.

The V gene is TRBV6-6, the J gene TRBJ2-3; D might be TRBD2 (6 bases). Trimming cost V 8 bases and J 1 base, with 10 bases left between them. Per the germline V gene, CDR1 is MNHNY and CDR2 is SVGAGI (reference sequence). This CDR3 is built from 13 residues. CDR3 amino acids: CASREFGTDTQYF. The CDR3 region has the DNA TGTGCCAGCCGGGAGTTTGGCACAGATACGCAGTATTTT.

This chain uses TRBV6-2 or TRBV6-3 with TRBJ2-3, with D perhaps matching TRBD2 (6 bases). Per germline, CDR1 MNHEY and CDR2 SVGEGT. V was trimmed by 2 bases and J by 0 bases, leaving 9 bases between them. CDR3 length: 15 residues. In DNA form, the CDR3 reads TGTGCCAGCAGTTACGGCGGGACTAGCACAGATACGCAGTATTTT. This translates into CASSYGGTSTDTQYF.